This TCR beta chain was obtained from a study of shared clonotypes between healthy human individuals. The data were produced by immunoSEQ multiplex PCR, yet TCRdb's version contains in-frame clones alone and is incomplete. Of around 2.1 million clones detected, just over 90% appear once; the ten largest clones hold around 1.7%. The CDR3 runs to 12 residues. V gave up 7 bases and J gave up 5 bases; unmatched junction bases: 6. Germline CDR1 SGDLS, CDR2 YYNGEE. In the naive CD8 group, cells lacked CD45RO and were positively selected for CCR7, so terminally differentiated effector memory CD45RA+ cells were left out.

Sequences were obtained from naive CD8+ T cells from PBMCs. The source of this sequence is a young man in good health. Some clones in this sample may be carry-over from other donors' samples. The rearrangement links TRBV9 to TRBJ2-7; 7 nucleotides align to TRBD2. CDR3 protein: CASGERDHEQYF. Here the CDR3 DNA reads TGTGCCAGCGGGGAGCGGGACCACGAGCAGTACTTC.